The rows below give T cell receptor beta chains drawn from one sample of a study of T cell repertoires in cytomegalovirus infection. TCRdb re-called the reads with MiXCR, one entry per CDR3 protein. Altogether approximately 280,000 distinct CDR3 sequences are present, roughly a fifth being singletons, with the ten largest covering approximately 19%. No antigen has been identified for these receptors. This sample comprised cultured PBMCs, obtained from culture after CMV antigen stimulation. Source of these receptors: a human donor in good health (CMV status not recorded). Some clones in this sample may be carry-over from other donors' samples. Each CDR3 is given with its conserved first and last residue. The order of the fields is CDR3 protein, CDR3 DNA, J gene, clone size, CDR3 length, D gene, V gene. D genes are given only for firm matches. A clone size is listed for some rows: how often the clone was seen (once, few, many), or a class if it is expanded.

CASRSGQGLNTEAFF	TGTGCCAGTAGGTCGGGACAGGGCTTGAACACTGAAGCTTTCTTT	TRBJ1-1	few	15	TRBD1	TRBV19
CASSSWTFSGANVLTF	TGTGCCAGCAGCTCGTGGACTTTTTCAGGGGCCAACGTCCTGACTTTC	TRBJ2-6	NA	16	NA	TRBV4-2
CASTKTYRGQETQYF	TGTGCCAGCACCAAGACGTACAGGGGGCAAGAGACCCAGTACTTC	TRBJ2-5	NA	15	TRBD1	TRBV11-2
CASSLGGGGQAEQFF	TGTGCCAGCAGTTTAGGGGGCGGGGGACAGGCTGAGCAGTTCTTC	TRBJ2-1	NA	15	NA	TRBV12-3/TRBV12-4
CASSLLRETGELFF	TGTGCCAGCAGCTTACTCAGGGAGACCGGGGAGCTGTTTTTT	TRBJ2-2	many	14	NA	TRBV7-6
CASSLEDGLLTDTQYF	TGTGCCAGCAGCTTAGAAGATGGCCTGCTCACAGATACGCAGTATTTT	TRBJ2-3	NA	16	NA	TRBV11-2
CASSVRLTWEQFF	TGTGCCAGCAGCGTAAGGCTTACCTGGGAGCAGTTCTTC	TRBJ2-1	NA	13	NA	TRBV27
CSAWDGASTDTQYF	TGCAGTGCTTGGGACGGTGCTAGCACAGATACGCAGTATTTT	TRBJ2-3	NA	14	NA	TRBV20-1
CASSLARRGISYEQYF	TGTGCCAGCAGCTTAGCACGCAGGGGGATCTCCTACGAGCAGTACTTC	TRBJ2-7	NA	16	TRBD1	TRBV7-8
CSVQGGRHNEQFF	TGCAGCGTCCAAGGGGGCCGGCACAATGAGCAGTTCTTC	TRBJ2-1	few	13	TRBD1	TRBV29-1